Listed below are T cell receptor beta chains from one sample, sequenced in a study of T cell repertoires in cytomegalovirus infection. TCRdb reprocessed the reads with MiXCR, giving one entry per CDR3 protein. This table holds 150,000 or so distinct CDR3 sequences, about 15% found once. Sequences were obtained from CD8+ T cells from PBMCs. Source of these receptors: a human donor in good health (CMV status not recorded). Some clones in this sample may be carry-over from other donors' samples. The conserved cysteine and the conserved F or W are not part of the CDR3 here. Each record gives: J gene, V gene, CDR3 protein.

TRBJ2-1,TRBV7-2,ASSPELAGGLREQF
TRBJ2-7,TRBV20-1,SATLGQGIPYEQY
TRBJ1-1,TRBV7-9,ASSSLGQLNTEAF
TRBJ2-7,TRBV6-1,ASSDPRDRGTSGSSPYEQY
TRBJ2-1,TRBV6-2/TRBV6-3,ASSYGGTYNEQF
TRBJ1-1,TRBV7-8,ASTKPGTANTEAF
TRBJ1-1,TRBV6-1,ASTNPFIPREAF
TRBJ2-5,TRBV18,ASSPSRGETQY
TRBJ2-1,TRBV12-3/TRBV12-4,ASSLALGGEQF
TRBJ1-5,TRBV12-3/TRBV12-4,ASAVTGVGAQPQH
TRBJ1-4,TRBV7-9,ASSPRLSEATNEKLF
TRBJ1-2,TRBV5-5,ASSSRTGSAGIDGYT
TRBJ2-7,TRBV7-2,ASSLRGIAHYEQY
TRBJ2-3,TRBV12-3/TRBV12-4,ASRQGSGRTTDTQY
TRBJ2-3,TRBV19,ASTAGVTDTQY
TRBJ2-1,TRBV29-1,SVEGILSRAGGFEQF
TRBJ1-2,TRBV6-6,ASSYSAYGYT
TRBJ1-1,TRBV7-8,PSSLASGGNTEAF
TRBJ2-7,TRBV11-2,ASSLRQGIDEQY
TRBJ2-2,TRBV6-8,ASSYFTGTGELF
TRBJ2-7,TRBV7-9,ASSPSDYEQY
TRBJ1-1,TRBV27,ASQVGQHTEAF
TRBJ2-7,TRBV7-3,ASSLDRGNEQY
TRBJ2-1,TRBV20-1,SAMSGKREGYALYNEQF
TRBJ2-7,TRBV7-9,ASSSTTSGRPHEQY
TRBJ2-1,TRBV12-3/TRBV12-4,ASSLLRLAGYNEQF
TRBJ2-1,TRBV6-2/TRBV6-3,GSTPGLGNEQF
TRBJ2-5,TRBV20-1,SARGRVGFPTQY
TRBJ1-2,TRBV7-9,ALGANYGYT
TRBJ1-2,TRBV12-3/TRBV12-4,ASSSGQLYGYT
TRBJ1-2,TRBV7-9,ASSTGGYGYT
TRBJ1-5,TRBV25-1,ASSGPYRNQPQH
TRBJ1-1,TRBV29-1,SVDLDYPEAF
TRBJ1-4,TRBV20-1,SARSDTGVSVSTNEKLF
TRBJ2-7,TRBV20-1,SVVVARNGYEQY
TRBJ2-1,TRBV5-4,ASSWEGPPSEQF
TRBJ1-1,TRBV7-8,ASSLAILKSEAF
TRBJ2-3,TRBV7-2,ASSLTSGVADTQY
TRBJ1-4,TRBV4-1,ASSQEIATNEKLF
TRBJ2-7,TRBV4-3,ASSRGLAGGYEQY
TRBJ1-1,TRBV27,ASSLSRFGRNTEAF
TRBJ1-1,TRBV11-3,ASSSDRGTEAF
TRBJ2-7,TRBV11-2,ASSGEGSVEQY
TRBJ2-3,TRBV7-8,AVPGGTDTQY
TRBJ2-2,TRBV11-2,ASSFSFRETGGRLVTGELF
TRBJ2-7,TRBV15,ATSMDRAYEQY
TRBJ2-5,TRBV19,ASSTGGGSQETQY
TRBJ2-2,TRBV7-6,ASSLEVGRMNTGELF
TRBJ1-5,TRBV20-1,SALSWYSNQPQH
TRBJ1-1,TRBV20-1,SATSWGEKPEAF
TRBJ2-7,TRBV28,ASSFPPTTNEQY
TRBJ2-7,TRBV7-8,ASSLGSLGLEPYEQY
TRBJ1-1,TRBV28,ASSSYSGGPLTAF
TRBJ2-1,TRBV29-1,SVAGAIEYNEQF
TRBJ2-2,TRBV6-5,ASSYSRLAGGNSGELF
TRBJ1-1,TRBV6-2/TRBV6-3,ASMPLEELNTEAF
TRBJ2-1,TRBV6-2/TRBV6-3,ASSYMTSGSIYNEQF
TRBJ2-3,TRBV7-2,ASSLVTASTDTQY
TRBJ2-5,TRBV7-6,ASSRLLAGVGETQY
TRBJ2-1,TRBV20-1,SATGTGRWPPYNEQF